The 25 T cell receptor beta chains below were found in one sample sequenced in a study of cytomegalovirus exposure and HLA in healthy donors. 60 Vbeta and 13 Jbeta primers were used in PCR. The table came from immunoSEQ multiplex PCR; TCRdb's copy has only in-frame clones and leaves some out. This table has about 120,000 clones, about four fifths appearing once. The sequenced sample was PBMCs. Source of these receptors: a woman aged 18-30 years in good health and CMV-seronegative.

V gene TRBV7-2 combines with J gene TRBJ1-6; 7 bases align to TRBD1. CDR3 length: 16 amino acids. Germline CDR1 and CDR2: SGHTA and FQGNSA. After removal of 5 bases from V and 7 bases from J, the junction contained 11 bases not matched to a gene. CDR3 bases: TGTGCCAGCAGCGCACCGGGACAGCGAACAAATTCACCCCTCCACTTT. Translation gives CASSAPGQRTNSPLHF.

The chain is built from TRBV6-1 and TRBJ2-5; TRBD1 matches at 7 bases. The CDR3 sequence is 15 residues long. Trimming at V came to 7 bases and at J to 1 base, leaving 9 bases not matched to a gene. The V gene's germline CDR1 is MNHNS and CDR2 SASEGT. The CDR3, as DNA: TGTGCCAGCAACCTAGAGACAGGGTCCCAAGAGACCCAGTACTTC. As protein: CASNLETGSQETQYF.

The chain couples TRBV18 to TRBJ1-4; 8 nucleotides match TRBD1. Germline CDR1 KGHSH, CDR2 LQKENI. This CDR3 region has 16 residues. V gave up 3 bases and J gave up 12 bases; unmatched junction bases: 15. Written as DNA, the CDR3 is TGTGCCAGCTCACCCGGGACAGGACGGGGGGAACAGGAACTGTTTTTT. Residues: CASSPGTGRGEQELFF. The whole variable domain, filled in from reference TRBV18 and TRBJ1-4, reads NAGVMQNPRHLVRRRGQEARLRCSPMKGHSHVYWYRQLPEEGLKFMVYLQKENIIDESGMPKERFSAEFPKEGPSILRIQQVVRGDSAAYFCASSPGTGRGEQELFFGSGTQLSVL.

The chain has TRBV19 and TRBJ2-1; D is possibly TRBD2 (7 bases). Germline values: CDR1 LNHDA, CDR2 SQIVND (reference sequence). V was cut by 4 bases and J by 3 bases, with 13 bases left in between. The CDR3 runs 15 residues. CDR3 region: CASSTPGGHYNEQFF. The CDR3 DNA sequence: TGTGCCAGTAGTACGCCGGGGGGACACTACAATGAGCAGTTCTTC.

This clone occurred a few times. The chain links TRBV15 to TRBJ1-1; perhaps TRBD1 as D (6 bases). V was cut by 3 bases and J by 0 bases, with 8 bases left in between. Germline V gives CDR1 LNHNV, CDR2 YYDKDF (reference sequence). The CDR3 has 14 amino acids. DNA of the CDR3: TGTGCCACCAGCAGTGGACAGCTGAACACTGAAGCTTTCTTT. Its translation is CATSSGQLNTEAFF. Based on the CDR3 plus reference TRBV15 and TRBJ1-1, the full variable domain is DAMVIQNPRYQVTQFGKPVTLSCSQTLNHNVMYWYQQKSSQAPKLLFHYYDKDFNNEADTPDNFQSRRPNTSFCFLDIRSPGLGDTAMYLCATSSGQLNTEAFFGQGTRLTVV.

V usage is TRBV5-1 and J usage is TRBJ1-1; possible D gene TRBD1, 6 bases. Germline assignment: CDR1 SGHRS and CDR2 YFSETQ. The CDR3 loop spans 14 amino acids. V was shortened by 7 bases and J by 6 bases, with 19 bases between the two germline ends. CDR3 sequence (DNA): TGCGCCAGCTCCTACTCTCCAGGGGCCGCTGAAGCTTTCTTT. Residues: CASSYSPGAAEAFF.

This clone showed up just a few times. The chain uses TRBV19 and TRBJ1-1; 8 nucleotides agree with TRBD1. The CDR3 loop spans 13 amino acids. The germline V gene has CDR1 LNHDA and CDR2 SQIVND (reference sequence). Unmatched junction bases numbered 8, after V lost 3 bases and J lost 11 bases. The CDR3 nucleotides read TGTGCCAGTAGTATTTACAAGGACAGGGAGGCTTTCTTT. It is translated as CASSIYKDREAFF. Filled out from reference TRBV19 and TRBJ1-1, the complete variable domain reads DGGITQSPKYLFRKEGQNVTLSCEQNLNHDAMYWYRQDPGQGLRLIYYSQIVNDFQKGDIAEGYSVSREKKESFPLTVTSAQKNPTAFYLCASSIYKDREAFFGQGTRLTVV.

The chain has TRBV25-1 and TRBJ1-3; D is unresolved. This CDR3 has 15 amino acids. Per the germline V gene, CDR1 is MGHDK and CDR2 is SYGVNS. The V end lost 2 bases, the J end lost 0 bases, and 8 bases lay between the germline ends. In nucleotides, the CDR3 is TGTGCCAGCAGTGAAGACATCCTCTCTGGAAACACCATATATTTT. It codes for CASSEDILSGNTIYF.

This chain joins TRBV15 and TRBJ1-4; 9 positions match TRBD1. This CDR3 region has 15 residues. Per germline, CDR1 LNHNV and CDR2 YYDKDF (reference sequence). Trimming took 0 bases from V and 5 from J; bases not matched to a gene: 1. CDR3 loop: CATSREGTGNEKLFF. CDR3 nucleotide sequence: TGTGCCACCAGCAGAGAGGGGACAGGGAATGAAAAACTGTTTTTT.

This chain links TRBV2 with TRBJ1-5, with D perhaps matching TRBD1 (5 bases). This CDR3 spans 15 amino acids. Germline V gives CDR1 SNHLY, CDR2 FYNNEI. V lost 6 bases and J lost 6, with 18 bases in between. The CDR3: CASRVDGGGTQPQHF. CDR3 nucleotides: TGTGCCAGCAGGGTGGACGGGGGGGGGACTCAGCCCCAGCATTTT.

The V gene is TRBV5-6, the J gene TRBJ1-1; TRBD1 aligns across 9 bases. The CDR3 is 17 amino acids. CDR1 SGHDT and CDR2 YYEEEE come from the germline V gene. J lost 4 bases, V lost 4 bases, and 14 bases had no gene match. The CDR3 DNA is TGTGCCAGCAGCGGCCGGGACAGGGCCCGGTGGGGCACTGAAGCTTTCTTT. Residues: CASSGRDRARWGTEAFF. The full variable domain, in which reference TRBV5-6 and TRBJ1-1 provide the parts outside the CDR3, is DAGVTQSPTHLIKTRGQQVTLRCSPKSGHDTVSWYQQALGQGPQFIFQYYEEEERQRGNFPDRFSGHQFPNYSSELNVNALLLGDSALYLCASSGRDRARWGTEAFFGQGTRLTVV.

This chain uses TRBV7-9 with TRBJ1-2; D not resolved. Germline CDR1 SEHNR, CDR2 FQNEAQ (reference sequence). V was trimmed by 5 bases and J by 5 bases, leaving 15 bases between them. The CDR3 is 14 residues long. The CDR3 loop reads CASSPSGSEYGYTF. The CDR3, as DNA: TGTGCCAGCAGCCCGTCCGGTTCCGAGTATGGCTACACCTTC.

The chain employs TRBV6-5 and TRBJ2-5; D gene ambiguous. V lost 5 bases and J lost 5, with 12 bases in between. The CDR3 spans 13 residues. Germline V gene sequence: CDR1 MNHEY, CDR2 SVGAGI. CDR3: CASSTPGSETQYF. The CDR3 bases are TGTGCCAGCAGTACCCCAGGATCGGAGACCCAGTACTTC.

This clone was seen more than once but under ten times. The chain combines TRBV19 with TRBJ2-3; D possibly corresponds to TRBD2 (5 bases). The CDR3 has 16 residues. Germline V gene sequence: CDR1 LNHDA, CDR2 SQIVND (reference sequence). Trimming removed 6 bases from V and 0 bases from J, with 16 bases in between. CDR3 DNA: TGTGCCAGTAGGTCGGGATACGGGTCTAGCACAGATACGCAGTATTTT. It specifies CASRSGYGSSTDTQYF.

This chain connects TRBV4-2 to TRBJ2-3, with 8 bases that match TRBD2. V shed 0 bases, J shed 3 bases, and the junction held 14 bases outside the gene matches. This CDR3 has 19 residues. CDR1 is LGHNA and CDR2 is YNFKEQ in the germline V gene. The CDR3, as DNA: TGTGCCAGCAGCCAAGATAAACTATCTCCAGCGGGGGTAACAGATACGCAGTATTTT. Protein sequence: CASSQDKLSPAGVTDTQYF.

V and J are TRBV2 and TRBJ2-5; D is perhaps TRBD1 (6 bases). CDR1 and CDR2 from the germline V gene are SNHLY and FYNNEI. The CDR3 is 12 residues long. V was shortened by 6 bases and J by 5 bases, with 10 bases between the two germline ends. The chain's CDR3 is CASSRTVETQYF. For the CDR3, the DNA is TGTGCCAGCAGCAGGACAGTGGAGACCCAGTACTTC.

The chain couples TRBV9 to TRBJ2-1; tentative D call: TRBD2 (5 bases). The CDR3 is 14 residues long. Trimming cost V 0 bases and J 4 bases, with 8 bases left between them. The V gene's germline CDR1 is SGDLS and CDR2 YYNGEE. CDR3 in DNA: TGTGCCAGCAGCGTAGGTCAGCGGTACAATGAGCAGTTCTTC. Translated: CASSVGQRYNEQFF.

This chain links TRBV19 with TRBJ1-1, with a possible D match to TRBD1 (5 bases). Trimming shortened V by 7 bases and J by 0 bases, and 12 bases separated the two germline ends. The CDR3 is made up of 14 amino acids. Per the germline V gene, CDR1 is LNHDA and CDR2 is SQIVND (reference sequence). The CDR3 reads CASTRGPLNTEAFF. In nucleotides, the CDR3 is TGTGCCAGTACTAGGGGCCCTTTGAACACTGAAGCTTTCTTT. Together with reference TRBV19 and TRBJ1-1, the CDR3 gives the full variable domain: DGGITQSPKYLFRKEGQNVTLSCEQNLNHDAMYWYRQDPGQGLRLIYYSQIVNDFQKGDIAEGYSVSREKKESFPLTVTSAQKNPTAFYLCASTRGPLNTEAFFGQGTRLTVV.

For the CDR3, the DNA is TGTGCCAGCCTCCCGAGGTTCAGCTCCTACAATGAGCAGTTCTTC. Translation: CASLPRFSSYNEQFF. The gene calls are TRBV5-6 and TRBJ2-1; D uncertain. Germline assignment: CDR1 SGHDT and CDR2 YYEEEE. V was clipped by 7 bases and J by 0 bases, with 14 bases between them. This CDR3 has 15 amino acids.

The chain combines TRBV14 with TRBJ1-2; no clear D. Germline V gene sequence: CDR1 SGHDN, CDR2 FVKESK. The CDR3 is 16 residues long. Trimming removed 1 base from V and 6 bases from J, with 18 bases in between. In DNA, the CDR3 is TGTGCCAGCAGCCAAGTTACGGGGAAACTTACTAATGGCTACACCTTC. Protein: CASSQVTGKLTNGYTF.

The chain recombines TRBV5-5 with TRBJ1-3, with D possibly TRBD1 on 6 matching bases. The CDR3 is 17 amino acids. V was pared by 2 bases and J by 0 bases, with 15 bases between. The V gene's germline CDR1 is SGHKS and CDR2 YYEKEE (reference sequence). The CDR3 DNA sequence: TGTGCCAGCAGCTTCCCTGGGGGGGCCATCTCTGGAAACACCATATATTTT. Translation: CASSFPGGAISGNTIYF.

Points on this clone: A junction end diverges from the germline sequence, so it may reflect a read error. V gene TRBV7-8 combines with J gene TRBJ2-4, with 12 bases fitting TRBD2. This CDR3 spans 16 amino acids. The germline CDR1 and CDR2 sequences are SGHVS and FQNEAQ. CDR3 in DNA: TGTGCCAGCAGCACACGACTAGCGGGGGCCCAAAACAGTCAGTACTTC. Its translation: CASSTRLAGAQNSQYF.

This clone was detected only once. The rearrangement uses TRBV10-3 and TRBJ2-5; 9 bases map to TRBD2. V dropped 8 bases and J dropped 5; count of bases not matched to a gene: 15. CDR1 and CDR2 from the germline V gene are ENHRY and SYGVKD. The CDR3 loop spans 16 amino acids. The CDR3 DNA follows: TGTGCCATCCGGTTCGGGGCTAGCGGGATAGGGGAGACCCAGTACTTC. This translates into CAIRFGASGIGETQYF.

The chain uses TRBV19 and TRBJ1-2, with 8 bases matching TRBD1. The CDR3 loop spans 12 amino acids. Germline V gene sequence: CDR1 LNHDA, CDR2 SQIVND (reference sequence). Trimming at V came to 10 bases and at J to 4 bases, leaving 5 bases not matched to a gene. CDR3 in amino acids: CATNDRGYGYTF. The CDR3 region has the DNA TGTGCCACAAATGACAGGGGCTATGGCTACACCTTC.

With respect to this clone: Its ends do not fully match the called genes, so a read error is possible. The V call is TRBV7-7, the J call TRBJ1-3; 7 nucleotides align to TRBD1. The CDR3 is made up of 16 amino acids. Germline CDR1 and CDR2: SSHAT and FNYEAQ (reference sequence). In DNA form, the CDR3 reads TGTGCTAGCAGCTTAGCGACAGGGCAACCTGGAAACACCATATATTTT. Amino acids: CASSLATGQPGNTIYF. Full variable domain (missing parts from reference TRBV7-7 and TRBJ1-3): GAGVSQSPRYKVTKRGQDVTLRCDPISSHATLYWYQQALGQGPEFLTYFNYEAQPDKSGLPSDRFSAERPEGSISTLTIQRTEQRDSAMYRCASSLATGQPGNTIYFGEGSWLTVV.